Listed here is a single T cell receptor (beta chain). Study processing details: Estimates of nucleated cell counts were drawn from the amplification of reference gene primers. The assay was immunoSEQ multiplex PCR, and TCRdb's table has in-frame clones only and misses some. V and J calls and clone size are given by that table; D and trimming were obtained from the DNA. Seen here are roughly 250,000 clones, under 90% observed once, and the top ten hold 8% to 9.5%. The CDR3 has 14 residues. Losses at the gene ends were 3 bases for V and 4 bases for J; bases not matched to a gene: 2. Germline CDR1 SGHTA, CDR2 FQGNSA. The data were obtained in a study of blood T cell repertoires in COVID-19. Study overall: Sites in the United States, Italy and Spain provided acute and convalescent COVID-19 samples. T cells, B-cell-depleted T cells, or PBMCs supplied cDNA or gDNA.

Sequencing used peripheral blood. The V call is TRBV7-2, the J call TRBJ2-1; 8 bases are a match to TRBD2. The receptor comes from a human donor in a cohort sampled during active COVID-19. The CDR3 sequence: CASSFTSGYNEQFF. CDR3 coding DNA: TGTGCCAGCAGCTTTACTAGCGGATACAATGAGCAGTTCTTC. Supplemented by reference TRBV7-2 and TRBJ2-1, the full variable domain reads GAGVSQSPSNKVTEKGKDVELRCDPISGHTALYWYRQSLGQGLEFLIYFQGNSAPDKSGLPSDRFSAERTGGSVSTLTIQRTQQEDSAVYLCASSFTSGYNEQFFGPGTRLTVL.